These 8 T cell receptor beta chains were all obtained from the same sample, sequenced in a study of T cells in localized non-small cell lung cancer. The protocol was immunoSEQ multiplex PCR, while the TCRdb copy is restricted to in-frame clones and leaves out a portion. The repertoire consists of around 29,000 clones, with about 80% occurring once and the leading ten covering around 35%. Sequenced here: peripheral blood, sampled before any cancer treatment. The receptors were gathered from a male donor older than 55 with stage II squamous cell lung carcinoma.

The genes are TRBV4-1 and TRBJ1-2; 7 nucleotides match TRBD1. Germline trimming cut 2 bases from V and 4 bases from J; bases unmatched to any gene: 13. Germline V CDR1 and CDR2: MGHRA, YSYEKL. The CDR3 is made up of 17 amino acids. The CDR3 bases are TGCGCCAGCAGCCAACAAAATACAGGGGACCGGTTCTATGGCTACACCTTC. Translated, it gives CASSQQNTGDRFYGYTF.

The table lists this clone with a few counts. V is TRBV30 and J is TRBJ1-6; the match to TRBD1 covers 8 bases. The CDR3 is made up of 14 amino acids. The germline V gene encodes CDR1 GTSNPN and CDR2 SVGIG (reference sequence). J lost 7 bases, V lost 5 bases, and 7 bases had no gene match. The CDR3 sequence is CAWAADRANSPLHF. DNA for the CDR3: TGTGCCTGGGCAGCGGACAGGGCGAATTCACCCCTCCACTTT.

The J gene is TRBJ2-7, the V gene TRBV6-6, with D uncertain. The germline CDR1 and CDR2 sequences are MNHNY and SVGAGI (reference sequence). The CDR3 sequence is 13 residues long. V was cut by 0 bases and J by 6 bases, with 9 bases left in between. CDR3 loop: CASSYSVTFEQYF. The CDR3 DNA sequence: TGTGCCAGCAGTTACTCGGTAACTTTCGAGCAGTACTTC.

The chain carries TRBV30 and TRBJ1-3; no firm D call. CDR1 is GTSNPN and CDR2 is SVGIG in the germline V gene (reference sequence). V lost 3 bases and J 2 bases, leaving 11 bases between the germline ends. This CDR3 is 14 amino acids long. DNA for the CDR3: TGTGCCTGGAGGGGCAGTGGGGCTGGAAACACCATATATTTT. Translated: CAWRGSGAGNTIYF. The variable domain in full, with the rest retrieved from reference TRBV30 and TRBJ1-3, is SQTIHQWPATLVQPVGSPLSLECTVEGTSNPNLYWYRQAAGRGLQLLFYSVGIGQISSEVPQNLSASRPQDRQFILSSKKLLLSDSGFYLCAWRGSGAGNTIYFGEGSWLTVV.

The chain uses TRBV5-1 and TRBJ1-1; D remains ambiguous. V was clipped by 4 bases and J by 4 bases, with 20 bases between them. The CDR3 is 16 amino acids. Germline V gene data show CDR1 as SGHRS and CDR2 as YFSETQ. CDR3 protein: CASSPTREGTGTEAFF. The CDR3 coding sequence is TGCGCCAGCAGCCCGACAAGGGAGGGTACGGGCACTGAAGCTTTCTTT.

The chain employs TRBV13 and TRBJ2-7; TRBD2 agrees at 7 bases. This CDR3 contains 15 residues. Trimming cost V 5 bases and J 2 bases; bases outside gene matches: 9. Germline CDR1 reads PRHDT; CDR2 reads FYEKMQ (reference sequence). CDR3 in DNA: TGTGCCAGCAGCGCCCGACTAGCCCTCCCCTACGAGCAGTACTTC. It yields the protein CASSARLALPYEQYF.

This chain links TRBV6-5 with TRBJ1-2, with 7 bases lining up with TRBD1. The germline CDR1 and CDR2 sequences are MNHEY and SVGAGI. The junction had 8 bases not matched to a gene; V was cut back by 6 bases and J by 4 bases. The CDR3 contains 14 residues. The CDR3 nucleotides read TGTGCCAGCAGCCTCGGGACAGCTTTCTATGGCTACACCTTC. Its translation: CASSLGTAFYGYTF.

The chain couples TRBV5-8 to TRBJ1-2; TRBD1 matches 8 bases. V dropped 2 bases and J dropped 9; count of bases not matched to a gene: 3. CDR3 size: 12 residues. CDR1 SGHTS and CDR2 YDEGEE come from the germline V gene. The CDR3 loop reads CASSFTGGSYTF. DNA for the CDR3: TGTGCCAGCAGCTTTACAGGGGGAAGCTACACCTTC.